Following are 27 T cell receptor beta chains from one sample sequenced in a study of breast tumors, draining lymph nodes, adjacent tissues. In TCRdb, the multiplex PCR reads were re-called with MiXCR into one record per CDR3 protein. The sample comprises over 200,000 distinct CDR3 sequences, roughly 32% of which are singletons, and approximately 1.4% rests with the top ten. Breast cancer patients provided tissue from their axillary draining lymph nodes. The sample consisted of axillary lymph node tissue. These receptors originate from a female donor with breast cancer. Some clones in this sample may be carry-over from other donors' samples.

This clonotype was counted ten times or more. Germline and junction disagree at one end, which may indicate a read error. V is TRBV7-8 and J is TRBJ1-2; D is perhaps TRBD1 (5 bases). The CDR3 extends over 15 amino acids. Germline V CDR1 and CDR2: SGHVS, FQNEAQ. The CDR3 region is CASSLAVGENYGYPF. Here the CDR3 DNA reads TGTGCCAGCAGCTTAGCAGTAGGGGAAAACTATGGCTACCCCTTC.

This clonotype was observed many times. V gene TRBV9 combines with J gene TRBJ1-5; D is uncertain. Trimming removed 4 bases at V and 7 bases at J, with 15 bases between. The length of the CDR3 is 14 residues. Germline CDR1 SGDLS, CDR2 YYNGEE. Here the CDR3 reads CASSLGPLDQPQHF. In nucleotides, the CDR3 is TGTGCCAGCAGCCTAGGTCCCCTAGACCAGCCCCAGCATTTT.

The genes are TRBV5-8 and TRBJ2-1, with 7 nucleotides matching TRBD2. Germline CDR1 is SGHTS and CDR2 is YDEGEE. V was pared by 4 bases and J by 3 bases, with 7 bases of the junction left unmatched. The CDR3 spans 15 residues. The CDR3 DNA reads as TGTGCCAGCAGCCCCGGGCTAGCGGTCTACAATGAGCAGTTCTTC. It translates to CASSPGLAVYNEQFF.

Here the CDR3 reads CASTPDTNTEAFF. The CDR3 DNA sequence: TGTGCCAGCACCCCCGACACGAACACTGAAGCTTTCTTT. V and J are TRBV9 and TRBJ1-1; D call uncertain. The V gene's germline CDR1 is SGDLS and CDR2 YYNGEE. Trimming removed 6 bases at V and 1 base at J, with 10 bases between. The CDR3 loop spans 13 amino acids.

The gene calls are TRBV15 and TRBJ1-6; D is possibly TRBD1 (5 bases). The CDR3 is 16 amino acids. The germline V gene encodes CDR1 LNHNV and CDR2 YYDKDF (reference sequence). V shed 1 base and J shed 12 bases, with 19 bases lying between them. CDR3 sequence (DNA): TGTGCCACCAGCAGAGTGGTTGGTACAGGAGGTCAACCCCTCCACTTT. Translated, it gives CATSRVVGTGGQPLHF.

With respect to this clonotype: The junction and the germline gene differ at one end; a read error may be behind it. This rearrangement joins TRBV5-1 to TRBJ2-1; 10 nucleotides align to TRBD2. Germline CDR1 SGHRS, CDR2 YFSETQ. This CDR3 contains 17 residues. The CDR3 DNA is TGCGCCAGCAGATTGGTACCCGGGACTAGCGCCGCCAATGAGCAGTTCTTC. This translates into CASRLVPGTSAANEQFF.

Of note for this clonotype: Since a much larger clone is just one base distant, this may be a read error. The rearrangement joins TRBV5-8 to TRBJ2-5; tentatively, D is TRBD1 or TRBD2 (6 bases each). Germline CDR1 reads SGHTS; CDR2 reads YDEGEE. V dropped 1 base and J dropped 4 bases, with 14 bases sitting between them. The length of the CDR3 is 15 residues. In nucleotides, the CDR3 is TGTGCCAGCAGCTTGAAGGGGCCGGGGGCAGAGACCCAGTACTTC. It codes for CASSLKGPGAETQYF. Full variable domain (rest looked up from reference TRBV5-8 and TRBJ2-5): EAGVTQSPTHLIKTRGQQATLRCSPISGHTSVYWYQQALGLGLQFLLWYDEGEERNRGNFPPRFSGRQFPNYSSELNVNALELEDSALYLCASSLKGPGAETQYFGPGTRLLVL.

As for this clonotype: Just one base apart from a much larger clone, this may be a read error. V gene TRBV7-2 combines with J gene TRBJ2-4; 9 bases are shared with TRBD2. The CDR3 loop spans 15 amino acids. Germline CDR1 SGHTA, CDR2 FQGNSA. The DNA of the CDR3 is TGTGCCAGCAGCCCCGTAGCGGGAGAGGGGAACACTCAGTACTTC. This gives the protein CASSPVAGEGNTQYF. Drawing the rest from reference TRBV7-2 and TRBJ2-4, the complete variable domain is GAGVSQSPSNKVTEKGKDVELRCDPISGHTALYWYRQSLGQGLEFLIYFQGNSAPDKSGLPSDRFSAERTGGSVSTLTIQRTQQEDSAVYLCASSPVAGEGNTQYFGAGTRLSVL.

This clonotype has ten or more counts. The chain carries TRBV6-2 or TRBV6-3 and TRBJ2-1, with 14 bases aligning to TRBD2. V lost 5 bases and J lost 7; bases outside the gene matches: 4. CDR1 MNHEY and CDR2 SVGEGT come from the germline V gene. CDR3 length equals 15 residues. CDR3 amino acids: CASSLTSGRVNEQFF. The CDR3 DNA sequence: TGTGCCAGCAGTCTGACTAGCGGGAGGGTAAATGAGCAGTTCTTC.

In its sample, this clonotype was seen many times. The chain recombines TRBV5-1 with TRBJ2-1; 7 bases are a match to TRBD1. Per germline, CDR1 SGHRS and CDR2 YFSETQ. V lost 0 bases and J lost 2; bases outside the gene matches: 14. The CDR3 contains 19 residues. CDR3 in amino acids: CASSLEVGGTGKAYNEQFF. CDR3 bases: TGCGCCAGCAGCTTGGAGGTAGGGGGCACGGGAAAGGCCTACAATGAGCAGTTCTTC. The full variable domain, completed using reference TRBV5-1 and TRBJ2-1, is KAGVTQTPRYLIKTRGQQVTLSCSPISGHRSVSWYQQTPGQGLQFLFEYFSETQRNKGNFPGRFSGRQFSNSRSEMNVSTLELGDSALYLCASSLEVGGTGKAYNEQFFGPGTRLTVL.

This clonotype was picked up many times. V gene TRBV28 combines with J gene TRBJ1-6, with 7 bases identical to TRBD1. The CDR3 length is 15 residues. Germline V gene data show CDR1 as MDHEN and CDR2 as SYDVKM. Trimming at V came to 1 base and at J to 8 bases, leaving 5 bases not matched to a gene. The CDR3 bases are TGTGCCAGCAGTTTATTGGACAGGCGGCATTCACCCCTCCACTTT. Its translation: CASSLLDRRHSPLHF.

This clonotype was counted at least ten times. V usage is TRBV6-2 or TRBV6-3 and J usage is TRBJ2-7; D gene uncertain. The CDR3 has 15 amino acids. Germline lookup yields CDR1 MNHEY and CDR2 SVGEGT. Trimming stripped 2 bases from V and 4 bases from J, with 15 bases between. CDR3 nucleotides: TGTGCCAGCAGTTACAACCGCGGAATAGAATACGAGCAGTACTTC. This codes for CASSYNRGIEYEQYF.

This chain links TRBV7-2 with TRBJ2-3; 7 bases fit TRBD2. CDR1 and CDR2 from the germline V gene are SGHTA and FQGNSA. The ends lost 5 bases at V and 6 bases at J; junction bases unmatched: 14. This CDR3 has 16 residues. The CDR3 loop reads CASSVASGTLEDTQYF. Written as DNA, the CDR3 is TGTGCCAGCAGCGTGGCTAGCGGCACTTTGGAGGATACGCAGTATTTT.

About this clonotype itself: A much larger clone differs by one base, so this may be a read error. The chain carries TRBV11-2 and TRBJ2-5, with TRBD2 matching 7 bases. Per germline, CDR1 SGHAT and CDR2 FQNNGV. The CDR3 length is 16 residues. CDR3 amino acids: CAGSLRGTPYQETQYF. The CDR3 DNA reads as TGTGCCGGCAGCTTGCGGGGGACCCCGTACCAAGAGACCCAGTACTTC.

In its sample, this clonotype was seen many times. The chain employs TRBV5-1 and TRBJ2-5; D call uncertain. The CDR3 totals 12 residues. V was clipped by 5 bases and J by 5 bases, with 10 bases between them. The germline CDR1 and CDR2 sequences are SGHRS and YFSETQ. The CDR3 DNA is TGCGCCAGCAGACTCAGGCTTGAGACCCAGTACTTC. Protein sequence: CASRLRLETQYF.

This clonotype was counted only a few times. The chain links TRBV5-6 to TRBJ1-2; maybe TRBD1 (5 bases). The CDR3 runs to 15 residues. Germline V gene data show CDR1 as SGHDT and CDR2 as YYEEEE. Trimming shortened V by 3 bases and J by 5 bases, and 17 bases separated the two germline ends. The CDR3 sequence is CASSSKAAGRYGYTF. Here the CDR3 DNA reads TGTGCCAGCAGCTCGAAGGCCGCAGGGAGGTATGGCTACACCTTC.

This clonotype appeared many times. This chain uses TRBV5-5 with TRBJ2-3, with D possibly matching TRBD2 (5 bases). Germline V gene lookup returns CDR1 SGHKS and CDR2 YYEKEE (reference sequence). The CDR3 has 13 residues. V shed 2 bases and J shed 6 bases, with 10 bases lying between them. As DNA, the CDR3 is TGTGCCAGCAGCTTCCGGAGGTGGGATACGCAGTATTTT. It translates to CASSFRRWDTQYF.

At least ten counts were recorded for this clonotype. V and J are TRBV11-2 and TRBJ2-7; TRBD2 matches at 9 bases. CDR3 size: 17 residues. From germline, CDR1 is SGHAT and CDR2 FQNNGV. The V and J ends lost 4 bases and 3 bases, in that order; junction bases with no gene match: 13. In DNA, the CDR3 is TGTGCCAGCAGCTCACCCCTCGCGGGGGGGCAATACTACGAGCAGTACTTC. This gives the protein CASSSPLAGGQYYEQYF.

This clonotype was found once. This chain joins TRBV11-3 and TRBJ2-5, with D tentatively TRBD1 (7 bases). V was clipped by 4 bases and J by 5 bases, with 20 bases between them. The germline V gene has CDR1 SGHNT and CDR2 YENEEA. The CDR3 has 16 amino acids. CDR3 loop: CASSSQGGGIGETQYF. The DNA of the CDR3 is TGTGCCAGCAGCTCTCAGGGGGGTGGGATCGGGGAGACCCAGTACTTC.

This clonotype appeared many times. The chain joins TRBV5-1 to TRBJ1-4; the match to TRBD1 covers 10 bases. This CDR3 has 15 residues. V lost 4 bases, J lost 8 bases, and 8 bases stayed unmatched. The germline gives CDR1 SGHRS, CDR2 YFSETQ. The CDR3 DNA reads TGCGCCAGCAGCCGTTCCGGGACAGGGGAGGAAAAACTGTTTTTT. It is translated as CASSRSGTGEEKLFF. Supplemented by reference TRBV5-1 and TRBJ1-4, the full variable domain reads KAGVTQTPRYLIKTRGQQVTLSCSPISGHRSVSWYQQTPGQGLQFLFEYFSETQRNKGNFPGRFSGRQFSNSRSEMNVSTLELGDSALYLCASSRSGTGEEKLFFGSGTQLSVL.

This clonotype was observed a handful of times. Since a much larger clone is just one base distant, this may be a read error. Since the CDR3 does not end with the conserved phenylalanine or tryptophan, this likely comes from a read error. V and J are TRBV9 and TRBJ2-5, with D hard to call. The CDR3 runs 13 residues. Trimming shortened V by 0 bases and J by 5 bases, and 8 bases separated the two germline ends. Germline CDR1 SGDLS, CDR2 YYNGEE. CDR3 loop: CASSVGVFETQYS. The CDR3 DNA reads TGTGCCAGCAGCGTAGGGGTGTTCGAGACCCAGTACTCC.

This clonotype showed up just a few times. The chain employs TRBV10-1 and TRBJ2-3, with TRBD2 matching over 9 bases. This CDR3 comprises 15 residues. The V gene end was trimmed by 7 bases and the J gene end by 2 bases; junction bases not matched to a gene: 7. Germline values: CDR1 WNHNN, CDR2 SYGVQD (reference sequence). The DNA of the CDR3 is TGCGCCAGCAAACGGGCTAGCGGGACCACAGATACGCAGTATTTT. This encodes CASKRASGTTDTQYF.

This clonotype has at least ten counts. The chain carries TRBV19 and TRBJ1-3; possibly TRBD1 for D (6 bases). Trimming pared 7 bases from V and 8 bases from J, leaving 21 bases between. The CDR3 is made up of 15 amino acids. Germline loops: CDR1 LNHDA, CDR2 SQIVND (reference sequence). The CDR3 region has the DNA TGTGCCAGTACCGAGTATCTCAGGGGCGCGGACACCATATATTTT. It codes for CASTEYLRGADTIYF.

This clonotype was detected only a few times. This could be a read error, since a much larger clone is one nucleotide away. This rearrangement joins TRBV20-1 to TRBJ2-7; 9 bases fit TRBD2. The CDR3 runs 14 residues. V was pared by 2 bases and J by 6 bases, with 8 bases of the junction left unmatched. Germline CDR1 DFQATT, CDR2 SNEGSKA (reference sequence). CDR3 residues: CSARHPSGNSEQYF. The CDR3 coding sequence is TGCAGTGCTAGACACCCTAGCGGGAACTCCGAGCAGTACTTC.

This clonotype was observed many times. The chain joins TRBV29-1 to TRBJ1-2, with unresolved D. The CDR3 has 11 residues. The germline V gene encodes CDR1 SQVTM and CDR2 ANQGSEA. CDR3 sequence: CSANGEYGYTF. The CDR3 DNA sequence: TGCAGTGCCAACGGGGAATATGGCTACACCTTC.

This rearrangement joins TRBV20-1 to TRBJ2-5; 7 bases line up with TRBD2. Germline CDR1 DFQATT, CDR2 SNEGSKA (reference sequence). V lost 6 bases, J lost 1 base, and 14 bases stayed unmatched. The CDR3 loop spans 16 amino acids. CDR3 coding DNA: TGCAGTGCAAACTCCGGGGGGTTGAGGATCCAAGAGACCCAGTACTTC. As protein: CSANSGGLRIQETQYF.

This sequence joins TRBV12-3 or TRBV12-4 and TRBJ1-1; D remains unclear. V lost 3 bases, J lost 1 base, and 6 bases lay in between. This CDR3 is built from 13 residues. CDR3: CASSFMGNTEAFF. The CDR3 DNA reads TGTGCCAGCAGTTTTATGGGGAACACTGAAGCTTTCTTT.